The source of this T cell receptor beta chain is a study of blood T cell repertoires in COVID-19. At the level of the study: Sites across the United States, Italy and Spain contributed samples from acute and convalescent COVID-19.

The CDR3 has 17 amino acids. Deletions cut 4 bases from V and 0 bases from J, with 16 bases between. Germline V gene sequence: CDR1 SGHTA, CDR2 FQGNSA. Using immunoSEQ multiplex PCR, the repertoire was profiled, and TCRdb retains in-frame clones only, with some absent. The sample carries more than 75,000 clones, 75% to 90% recorded once. This clone was seen a single time. The chain combines TRBV7-2 with TRBJ2-1; possibly TRBD1 for D (5 bases). This clonotype was obtained from an elderly man with active or convalescent COVID-19. The specimen was peripheral blood. CDR3 region: CASSSTWGGSSYNEQFF. The CDR3 DNA is TGTGCCAGCAGCTCCACTTGGGGCGGTAGCTCCTACAATGAGCAGTTCTTC.